These T cell receptor beta chains were read from a single sample in a study of T cell repertoires in cytomegalovirus infection. No cognate antigen is known for these TCRs. MiXCR, applied by TCRdb to the reads, yields one record per CDR3 protein. This table holds fewer than 850,000 distinct CDR3 sequences, about 28% found once. The material was cultured CD8+ T cells from PBMCs, obtained from culture after CMV antigen stimulation. These TCRs come from a human donor in good health (CMV status not recorded). Some clones in this sample may be carry-over from other donors' samples. CDR3s leave out the opening cysteine and the closing phenylalanine or tryptophan. The D gene is left open where the match is weak. Clone size appears in some rows only: once, few, many, or a class for an expanded clone.

ASSPGTASTGELF TRBV5-6 few -
SVVPSGVYNEQF TRBV29-1 few TRBD2
ASSSRDVTNSPLH TRBV7-6 few -
ASSFPGLNYEQY TRBV12-3/TRBV12-4 - -
ASSSKGGARAGELF TRBV5-1 - -
SVDAGHRSYGYT TRBV29-1 - -
ASRPDRGGNSPLH TRBV6-2/TRBV6-3 - TRBD1
ATGAGGFLNSPLH TRBV6-8 - -
ASLASGGARKNEQF TRBV6-1 once TRBD2
ASSSWTGGDQPQH TRBV27 many TRBD1
ASSPSMGPHWSYNEQF TRBV7-9 few -
ASSLDPGSGTGELF TRBV7-6 once -
ASSLAPEQF TRBV7-2 many -
ASRPPGSFFYGYT TRBV7-9 - -
ATSSLGGLSYNEQF TRBV15 - -
ASSQDIGDTEAF TRBV4-2 - -
ASSVSGAFSSYNEQF TRBV9 few -
ASKGVLLDRDYTDTQY TRBV2 - TRBD1
ASREGGWAGELF TRBV11-3 once -
ASSLVIWRGSSTDTQY TRBV5-1 - -
ASSLLTGDVFGYT TRBV7-2 many TRBD1
ASSLETGVAGELF TRBV7-6 few TRBD1
SARDPESTGLTYEQY TRBV20-1 - TRBD1
ASSQESSQGPGETQY TRBV4-1 - -
ASLRTGIDEQY TRBV2 once TRBD1
ASSPRGLPEAF TRBV18 - -
ASSQELWRVESDTQY TRBV4-3 few -
ASSSGTALNQPQH TRBV5-4 - TRBD1
ATSTGEESSGNTIY TRBV15 few -
ASSLSRASGEH TRBV27 - -
ASSRWGGNEQF TRBV25-1 - TRBD2
ASSLEAGLAGYEQF TRBV12-3/TRBV12-4 many TRBD2
ASTSGGDTGELF TRBV12-3/TRBV12-4 - TRBD2
ASHHGTGAYNEQF TRBV7-3 few TRBD1
ASSYSMDTQY TRBV6-5 - -
ASSYGTENNSPLH TRBV6-6 - -
ASSLHPPGLGTDTQY TRBV7-8 many -
ASSYSGGLGTEAF TRBV6-1 many -
ASSLAGGYAYEQY TRBV12-3/TRBV12-4 - -
ASSPLLYNEQF TRBV7-6 many -
ASSQSGTVTDTQY TRBV4-3 - TRBD1
SAPGQGQGNTIY TRBV20-1 - TRBD1